This T cell receptor (beta chain) was documented in a study of blood T cell repertoires in COVID-19. Study as a whole: Both acute and convalescent COVID-19 samples were obtained from the United States, Italy and Spain. The cDNA or gDNA used as material had been derived from T cells, B-cell-depleted T cells, or PBMCs.

V dropped 1 base and J dropped 0 bases, with 15 bases sitting between them. The CDR3 sequence is 18 residues long. The germline V gene encodes CDR1 SGHNT and CDR2 YENEEA. Original handling: Reference gene primer amplification gave nucleated cell count estimates. The repertoire was sequenced with immunoSEQ multiplex PCR; TCRdb's copy has only in-frame clones and lacks some. V and J calls and clone size come straight from that table; D and trimming were deduced from the DNA. The sample records roughly 76,000 clones, 70% to 90% being singletons. Specimen: peripheral blood. The rearrangement uses TRBV11-3 and TRBJ2-2, with TRBD2 as a possible D gene (6 bases). The origin of this receptor is a man aged 25 to 45 with acute or convalescent COVID-19. The CDR3 region is CASSLVSVSGANTGELFF. The CDR3 DNA reads TGTGCCAGCAGCTTAGTGTCGGTATCGGGGGCGAACACCGGGGAGCTGTTTTTT. Full variable domain (missing parts from reference TRBV11-3 and TRBJ2-2): EAGVVQSPRYKIIEKKQPVAFWCNPISGHNTLYWYLQNLGQGPELLIRYENEEAVDDSQLPKDRFSAERLKGVDSTLKIQPAELGDSAVYLCASSLVSVSGANTGELFFGEGSRLTVL.